The TCR beta chain described here comes from a study of identical twins. Notes on the study in general: Potential partial confounding of zero-insertion analyses by invariant MAIT and iNKT cells was noted.

Looked up from germline, CDR1 is MDHEN and CDR2 is SYDVKM. CDR3 size: 17 residues. Between the trimmed V and J ends, which lost 5 bases and 4 bases, there was a span of 21 bases. TCRdb called the 5' RACE reads again in MiXCR, with one record for every CDR3 protein. This repertoire shows hundreds of thousands of distinct CDR3 sequences, 7% to 7.5% found once; its top ten account for 1.6%. This clonotype was detected many times. Its target is unknown. These data were likewise used in another study, on yellow fever vaccine responses in identical twins.

The specimen was PBMCs. The rearrangement uses TRBV28 and TRBJ2-1; D is ambiguous. This receptor was taken from a woman younger than 30 in good health. The CDR3 reads CASSNSPQKYLYNEQFF. CDR3 bases: TGTGCCAGCAGTAACTCCCCACAAAAGTACCTTTACAATGAGCAGTTCTTC.